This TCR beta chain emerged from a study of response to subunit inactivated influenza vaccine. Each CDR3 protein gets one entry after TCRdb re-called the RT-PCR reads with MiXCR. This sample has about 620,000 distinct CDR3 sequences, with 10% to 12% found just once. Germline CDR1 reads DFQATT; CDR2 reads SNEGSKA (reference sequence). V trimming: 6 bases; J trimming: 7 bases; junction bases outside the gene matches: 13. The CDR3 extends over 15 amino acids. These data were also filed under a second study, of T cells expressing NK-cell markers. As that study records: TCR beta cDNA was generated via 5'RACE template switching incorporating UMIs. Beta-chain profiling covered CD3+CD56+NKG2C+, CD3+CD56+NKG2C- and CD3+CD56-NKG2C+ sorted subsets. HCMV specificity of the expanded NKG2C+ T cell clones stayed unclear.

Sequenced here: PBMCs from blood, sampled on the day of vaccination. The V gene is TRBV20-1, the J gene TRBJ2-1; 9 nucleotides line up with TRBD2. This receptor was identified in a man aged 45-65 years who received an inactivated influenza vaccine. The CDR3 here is CSATPGAGGRNEQFF. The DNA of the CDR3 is TGCAGTGCCACCCCCGGCGCGGGGGGGCGGAATGAGCAGTTCTTC.